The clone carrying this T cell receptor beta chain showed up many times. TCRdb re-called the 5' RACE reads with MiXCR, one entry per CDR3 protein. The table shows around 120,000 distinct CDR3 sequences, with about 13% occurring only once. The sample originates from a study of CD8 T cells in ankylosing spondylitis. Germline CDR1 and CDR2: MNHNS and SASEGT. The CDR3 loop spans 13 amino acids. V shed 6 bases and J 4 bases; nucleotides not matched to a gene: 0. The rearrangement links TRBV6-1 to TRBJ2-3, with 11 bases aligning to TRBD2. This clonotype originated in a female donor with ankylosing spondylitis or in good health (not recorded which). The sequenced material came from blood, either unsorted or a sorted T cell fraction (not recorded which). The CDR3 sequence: CASRTSGADTQYF. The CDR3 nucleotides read TGTGCCAGCAGGACTAGCGGGGCAGATACGCAGTATTTT.